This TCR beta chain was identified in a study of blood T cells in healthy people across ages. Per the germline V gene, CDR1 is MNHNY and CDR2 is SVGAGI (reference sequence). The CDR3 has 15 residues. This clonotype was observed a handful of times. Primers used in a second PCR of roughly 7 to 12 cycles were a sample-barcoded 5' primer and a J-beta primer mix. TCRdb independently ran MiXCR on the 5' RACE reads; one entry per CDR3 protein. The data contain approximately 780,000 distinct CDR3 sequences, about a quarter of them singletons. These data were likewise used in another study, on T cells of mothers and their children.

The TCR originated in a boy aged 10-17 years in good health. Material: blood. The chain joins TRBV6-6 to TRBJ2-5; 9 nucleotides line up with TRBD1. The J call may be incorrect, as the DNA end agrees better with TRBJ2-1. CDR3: CASRSRTGAGNEQFF. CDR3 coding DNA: TGTGCCAGCAGAAGCCGGACAGGGGCAGGCAATGAGCAGTTCTTC.